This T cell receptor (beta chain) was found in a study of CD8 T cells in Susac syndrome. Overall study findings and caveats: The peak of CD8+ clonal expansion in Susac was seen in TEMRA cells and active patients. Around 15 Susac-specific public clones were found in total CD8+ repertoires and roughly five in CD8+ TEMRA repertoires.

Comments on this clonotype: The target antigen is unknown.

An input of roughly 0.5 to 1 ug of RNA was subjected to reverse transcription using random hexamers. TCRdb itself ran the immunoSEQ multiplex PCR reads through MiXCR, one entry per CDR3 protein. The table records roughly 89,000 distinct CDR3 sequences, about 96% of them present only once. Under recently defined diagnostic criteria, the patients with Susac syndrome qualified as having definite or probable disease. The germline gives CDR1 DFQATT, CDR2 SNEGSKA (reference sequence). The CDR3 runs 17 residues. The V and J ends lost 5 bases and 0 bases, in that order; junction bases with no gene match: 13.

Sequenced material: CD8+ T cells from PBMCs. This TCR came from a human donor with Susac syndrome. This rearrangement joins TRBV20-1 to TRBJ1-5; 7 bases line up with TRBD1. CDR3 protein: CSAHGQAGDYSNQPQHF. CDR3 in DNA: TGCAGTGCTCACGGACAGGCCGGGGACTATAGCAATCAGCCCCAGCATTTT.